What follows are 13 T cell receptor delta chains derived from one specimen sequenced in a study of gamma-delta chains in newborns, infants, children. TCRdb reprocessed the reads using CATT. The sample yields approximately 5,400 delta-chain clones, 0.42% seen once. The sample consisted of blood. The receptors stem from a child who was a newborn, infant or young child, either healthy, febrile or measles-vaccinated (not recorded which).

This clone has more than one count but fewer than ten. The protein in TCRdb stems from a much larger clone and differs at residue 4 from this DNA's translation, likely a read error; here the protein is translated from the DNA. The V and J genes are TRDV2 and TRDJ2; 13 nucleotides line up with TRDD3. CDR1 is GEAIGNYY and CDR2 is EKD in the germline V gene. The CDR3 runs to 18 residues. DNA for the CDR3: TGTGCCTGTGGCACCTTACTGGGGGATACGCGAGTGACAGCACAACTCTTCTTT. Translating it yields CACGTLLGDTRVTAQLFF.

In the case of this clone: TCRdb lists the protein of a much larger clone for this DNA, which differs at residue 5, so this is likely a read error; the protein given here is translated from the DNA itself. The sample contains more than one DNA sequence encoding this CDR3. V gene TRDV2 combines with J gene TRDJ3, with D maybe TRDD3 (6 bases). Germline loops: CDR1 GEAIGNYY, CDR2 EKD. The ends were cut back, 3 bases at V and 0 bases at J, with 14 bases in the middle. This CDR3 has 18 residues. This CDR3 is CACDAVGASSWDTRQMFF. The CDR3 DNA sequence: TGTGCCTGTGACGCCGTGGGGGCGAGCTCCTGGGACACCCGACAGATGTTTTTC.

This clone was seen repeatedly, ten times or more. A read error is the likely source, as a far larger clone sits one nucleotide away. The CDR3 DNA sequence: TGTGCCTGTGACATGCTGGGGGATACCGATAAACTCATCTTT. Translating it yields CACDMLGDTDKLIF. The chain couples TRDV2 to TRDJ1; the match to TRDD3 covers 9 bases. The CDR3 length is 14 residues. CDR1 GEAIGNYY and CDR2 EKD come from the germline V gene. With 2 bases clipped from V and 2 bases from J, the junction kept 2 bases outside the gene matches.

Turning to this clone: A much more abundant neighbour one base away suggests this may be a read error. This chain joins TRDV2 and TRDJ3, with 12 bases lining up with TRDD3. This CDR3 spans 19 amino acids. CDR1 is GEAIGNYY, CDR2 EKD, per germline. CDR3 residues: CACDAYWGILPWDARQMFF. The CDR3 coding sequence is TGTGCCTGTGACGCCTACTGGGGGATACTTCCCTGGGACGCCCGACAGATGTTTTTC.

A note on this clone: A read error likely explains why the TCRdb protein, taken from a much larger clone, differs from this DNA's translation at residue 14; the protein shown is translated from the DNA. The genes are TRDV2 and TRDJ3; D is tentatively TRDD2 or TRDD3 (5 bases each). Germline-derived CDR1 and CDR2 are GEAIGNYY and EKD. The CDR3 totals 17 residues. DNA of the CDR3: TGTGCCTGTGACCCTACTGGTAGCTCCTGGGACACCCGACGGATGTTTTTC. As protein: CACDPTGSSWDTRRMFF.

In this sample, this clone turned up a few times. The TCRdb protein, from a much larger clone, departs from this DNA's translation at residue 7, likely by read error; the protein shown derives from the DNA. This chain uses TRDV2 with TRDJ3, with D unclear. The CDR3 is 18 residues long. CDR1 and CDR2 (germline): GEAIGNYY, EKD. With 3 bases removed from V and 2 bases from J, the gap between germline ends came to 16 bases. CDR3 region: CACDEWETQPWDTRQMFF. CDR3 coding DNA: TGTGCCTGTGACGAATGGGAGACTCAACCCTGGGACACCCGACAGATGTTTTTC.

This clone was counted between two and nine times. TCRdb assigns this DNA the protein of a much larger clone, which departs from its translation at residue 4; this likely reflects a read error, and the protein shown comes from translating the DNA. This sequence joins TRDV2 and TRDJ3; 12 nucleotides align to TRDD3. The CDR3 length is 17 residues. CDR1 and CDR2 (germline): GEAIGNYY, EKD. CDR3 region: CACGTWGIRWDTRQMFF. In DNA, the CDR3 is TGTGCCTGTGGCACCTGGGGGATACGCTGGGACACCCGACAGATGTTTTTC.

This clone was recorded a few times. The mismatch at residue 4 between this DNA's translation and the TCRdb protein of a much larger clone likely reflects a read error; the protein shown is translated from the DNA. The chain has TRDV2 and TRDJ2; TRDD3 matches at 8 bases. Germline V gives CDR1 GEAIGNYY, CDR2 EKD. Trimming removed 5 bases from V and 2 bases from J; junction bases left unmatched: 6. The CDR3 is 15 amino acids. CDR3 coding DNA: TGTGCCTGTGGCAAACTGGGGGGCTTGACAGCACAACTCTTCTTT. Translating it yields CACGKLGGLTAQLFF.

Details on this clone: A much more abundant neighbour one base away suggests this may be a read error. Different DNA sequences within this sample yield the same CDR3. Here the CDR3 DNA reads TGTGCCTGTGACAAACTGGGGATGTCAAGCTCCTGGGGCACCCGACAGATGTTTTTC. Its translation is CACDKLGMSSSWGTRQMFF. V usage is TRDV2 and J usage is TRDJ3; 7 bases agree with TRDD3. Per the germline V gene, CDR1 is GEAIGNYY and CDR2 is EKD. This CDR3 has 19 amino acids.

This clone was detected ten times or more. A read error may be the cause here, since a much bigger clone is one base away. Other DNA sequences in the sample encode the same CDR3. The CDR3 coding sequence is TGTGCCTGCGACACCGGGGGACACACCTCCTGGGACACCCGACAGATGTTTTTC. This gives the protein CACDTGGHTSWDTRQMFF. The chain couples TRDV2 to TRDJ3, with D perhaps TRDD3 (6 bases). Germline CDR1 is GEAIGNYY and CDR2 is EKD. The CDR3 is made up of 18 amino acids.

This clone was counted only a few times. One base away lies a much larger clone, so this may be a sequencing read error. For the CDR3, the DNA is TGTGCCTGTGACACCGCGAACTCATGGGGGATACGCAAATCCTGGGAAACCCGACAGATGTTTTTC. It translates to CACDTANSWGIRKSWETRQMFF. The chain has TRDV2 and TRDJ3, with TRDD3 matching 11 bases. Germline V lookup: CDR1 GEAIGNYY, CDR2 EKD. CDR3 size: 22 residues.

With regard to this clone: The amino acid sequence in TCRdb belongs to a much larger clone and departs from this DNA's translation at residue 10, likely a sequencing read error; the sequence shown is translated from the DNA. V and J are TRDV2 and TRDJ1; TRDD3 matches 8 bases. The CDR3 has 16 amino acids. CDR1 GEAIGNYY and CDR2 EKD come from the germline V gene. V lost 3 bases, J lost 1 base, and 9 bases stayed unmatched. Here the CDR3 reads CACDFRYWGLTDKLIF. CDR3 DNA sequence: TGTGCCTGTGACTTCCGTTACTGGGGGCTCACCGATAAACTCATCTTT.

In regard to this clone: The translation of this DNA and the TCRdb protein of a much larger clone differ at residue 16, probably owing to a read error; the protein shown here is translated from the DNA. The rearrangement joins TRDV2 to TRDJ2; TRDD3 might be the D (5 bases). The CDR3 consists of 18 residues. CDR1 and CDR2 (germline): GEAIGNYY, EKD. The CDR3 loop reads CACDPIRWGDTLTAQPFF. The CDR3 DNA sequence: TGTGCCTGTGACCCTATTCGGTGGGGAGATACTTTGACAGCACAACCCTTCTTT.